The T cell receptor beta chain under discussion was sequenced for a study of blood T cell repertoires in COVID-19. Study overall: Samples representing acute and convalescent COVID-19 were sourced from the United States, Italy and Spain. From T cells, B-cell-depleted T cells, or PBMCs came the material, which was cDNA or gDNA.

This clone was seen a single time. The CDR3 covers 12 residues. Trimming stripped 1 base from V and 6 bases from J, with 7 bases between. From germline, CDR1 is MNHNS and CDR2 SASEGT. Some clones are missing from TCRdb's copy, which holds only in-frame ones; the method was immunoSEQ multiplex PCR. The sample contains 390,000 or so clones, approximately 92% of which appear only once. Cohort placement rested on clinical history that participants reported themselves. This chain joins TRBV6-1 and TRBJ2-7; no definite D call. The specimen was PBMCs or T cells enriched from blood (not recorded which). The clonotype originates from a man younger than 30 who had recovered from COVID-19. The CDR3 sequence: CASSEVLSEQYF. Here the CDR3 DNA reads TGTGCCAGCAGTGAAGTTCTCAGCGAGCAGTACTTC.